This TCR beta chain was captured by sequencing in a study of T cell responses to AZD1222 COVID-19 vaccine. Study-level information: Researchers grouped second doses given at about 4 or about 12 weeks into one pool.

Only in-frame clones appear in the TCRdb table, and some are missing; sequencing was by immunoSEQ multiplex PCR. The repertoire holds roughly 150,000 clones, with about nine tenths as singletons. Germline CDR1 reads MGHRA; CDR2 reads YSYEKL. The CDR3 covers 17 residues. The ends were cut back, 1 base at V and 2 bases at J, with 18 bases in the middle. Sequenced material: peripheral blood, taken on day 0 of AZD1222 vaccination. The J gene is TRBJ2-7, the V gene TRBV4-1; the D gene is possibly TRBD2 (5 bases). The TCR comes from an adult in good health. In nucleotides, the CDR3 is TGCGCCAGCAGCCAAGGAGGAGGTGGTGTCTTGACCTACGAGCAGTACTTC. It yields the protein CASSQGGGGVLTYEQYF.